This T cell receptor (beta chain) was identified during a study of cytomegalovirus exposure and HLA in healthy donors. Overall study: Among the approximately 420 donors who were genotyped, about 86% fell in the genetic ancestry cluster that is associated with self-reported Caucasian donors.

Whole-study findings and limits: Across all donors, roughly uniform sequencing depth was an assumption of the presence/absence analyses. In an earlier analysis, productive rearrangement rates for most beta V segments clustered near 87% or 30%.

PCR used 60 Vbeta primers and 13 Jbeta primers. The assay was immunoSEQ multiplex PCR, and TCRdb's table has in-frame clones only and misses some. The table shows about 140,000 clones, with roughly four fifths occurring only once. For this clone: Antigen specificity is unknown.

The sample consisted of PBMCs. The clonotype was recovered from a woman aged 40 to 50 in good health and CMV-seronegative.

CDR3 amino acids: CASSITTGGADYGYTF. Here the CDR3 DNA reads TGTGCCAGTAGTATAACAACAGGGGGCGCTGACTATGGCTACACCTTC. The chain has TRBV19 and TRBJ1-2; TRBD1 agrees at 9 bases. V lost 2 bases and J lost 3; bases outside the gene matches: 7. This CDR3 has 16 amino acids. Germline values: CDR1 LNHDA, CDR2 SQIVND (reference sequence).